These 2 T cell receptor beta chains share one sample of origin, sequenced in a study of T cell responses to AZD1222 COVID-19 vaccine. The assay was immunoSEQ multiplex PCR, and TCRdb's table has in-frame clones only and misses some. Of around 53,000 clones in the sample, 75% to 90% were seen once. The sequencing here drew on peripheral blood, taken on day 0 of MenACWY control vaccination. These receptors were collected from an adult in good health.

The chain links TRBV5-1 to TRBJ2-3; no clear D. The CDR3 runs 17 residues. Trimming cost V 5 bases and J 2 bases, with 21 bases left between them. Germline CDR1 reads SGHRS; CDR2 reads YFSETQ. In DNA, the CDR3 is TGCGCCAGCAGATACGGGCCGGCGGCACGGATCACAGATACGCAGTATTTT. Residues: CASRYGPAARITDTQYF.

CDR3 sequence: CASTARESHPEAFF. Here the CDR3 DNA reads TGTGCCTCGACCGCCCGAGAGAGCCACCCTGAAGCTTTCTTT. The rearrangement joins TRBV10-3 to TRBJ1-1; no clear D gene. Trimming took 11 bases from V and 6 from J, leaving 22 bases between them. The CDR3 extends over 14 amino acids. CDR1 and CDR2 (germline): ENHRY, SYGVKD.